These T cell receptor beta chains were read from a single sample in a study of cytomegalovirus exposure and HLA in healthy donors. Assay used: immunoSEQ multiplex PCR; TCRdb lists only in-frame clones, some missing. The sample has some 85,000 clones, 95% to 97% seen once. The sample comprised PBMCs. Receptors originate from a woman under 30 in good health and CMV-seronegative. Both conserved end residues are part of each CDR3. D genes are given only for firm matches. A clone size is listed for some rows: how often the clone was seen (once, few, many), or a class if it is expanded.

V gene	clone size	D gene	J gene	CDR3 DNA	CDR3 protein
TRBV18	-	-	TRBJ1-1	TGTGCCAGCTCACCCCAGCGTACTAGGACTGAAGCTTTCTTT	CASSPQRTRTEAFF
TRBV6-5	-	-	TRBJ1-5	TGTGCCAGCAGTTACCCAGGGGAACAGCAGCCCCAGCATTTT	CASSYPGEQQPQHF
TRBV11-2	-	TRBD2	TRBJ2-5	TGTGCCAGCAGCTTAGATTGGCTAGCGGGAGGGTGGGGAGAGACCCAGTACTTC	CASSLDWLAGGWGETQYF
TRBV27	-	TRBD1	TRBJ1-4	TGTGCCAGCAGTCACCTAACAGGGGGGACGGAAAAACTGTTTTTT	CASSHLTGGTEKLFF
TRBV13	-	TRBD2	TRBJ2-5	TGTGCCAGCAGCTTAAAAACTAGCGGGACCCAAGAGACCCAGTACTTC	CASSLKTSGTQETQYF
TRBV28	-	TRBD2	TRBJ2-7	TGTGCCAGCAGGATACCGGGACTAGGACTGGACCACGAGCAGTACTTC	CASRIPGLGLDHEQYF
TRBV6-4	few	-	TRBJ2-5	TGTGCCAGCAGTGAGGGGGCGACGGGCATGGAGACCCAGTACTTC	CASSEGATGMETQYF
TRBV18	-	-	TRBJ2-7	TGTGCCAGCTCACCCCTGTCCTACGAGCAGTACTTC	CASSPLSYEQYF
TRBV10-1	-	-	TRBJ1-5	TGCGCCAGCAGTGGCGGGTTAGGGCAGCCCCAGCATTTT	CASSGGLGQPQHF
TRBV27	-	-	TRBJ2-3	TGTGCCAGCACCGCACTTGGAGCAGATACGCAGTATTTT	CASTALGADTQYF
TRBV19	-	TRBD1	TRBJ2-7	TGTGCCAGTAGTATCGGACAGGTAGCCTACGAGCAGTACTTC	CASSIGQVAYEQYF
TRBV19	-	TRBD1	TRBJ1-5	TGTGCCAGTAGTATAGGGGACAGGGGGCGCGGCAATCAGCCCCAGCATTTT	CASSIGDRGRGNQPQHF
TRBV7-6	-	TRBD1	TRBJ1-2	TGTGCCAGCAGCTTAGATCTTTTTCGGCCGACAGGGGGTAGCCTTAACTATGGCTACACCTTC	CASSLDLFRPTGGSLNYGYTF
TRBV18	once	TRBD1	TRBJ2-7	TGTGCCAGCTCTCCCCGGGACAGCCCCTACGAGCAGTACTTC	CASSPRDSPYEQYF